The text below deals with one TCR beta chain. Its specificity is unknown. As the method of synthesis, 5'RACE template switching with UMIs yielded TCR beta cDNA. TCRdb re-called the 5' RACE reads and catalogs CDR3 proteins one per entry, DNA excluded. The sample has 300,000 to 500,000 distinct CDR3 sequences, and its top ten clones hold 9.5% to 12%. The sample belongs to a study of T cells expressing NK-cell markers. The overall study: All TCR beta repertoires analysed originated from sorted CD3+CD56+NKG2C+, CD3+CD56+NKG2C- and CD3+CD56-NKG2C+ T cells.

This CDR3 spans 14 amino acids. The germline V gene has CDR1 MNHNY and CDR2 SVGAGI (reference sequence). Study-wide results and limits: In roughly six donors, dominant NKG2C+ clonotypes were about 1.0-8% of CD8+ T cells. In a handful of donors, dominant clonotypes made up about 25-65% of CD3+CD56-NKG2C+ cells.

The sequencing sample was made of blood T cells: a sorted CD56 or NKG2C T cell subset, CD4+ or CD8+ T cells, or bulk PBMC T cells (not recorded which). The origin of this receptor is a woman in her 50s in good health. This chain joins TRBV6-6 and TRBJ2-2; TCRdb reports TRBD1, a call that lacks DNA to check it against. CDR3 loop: CASSWTGGHRELFF.